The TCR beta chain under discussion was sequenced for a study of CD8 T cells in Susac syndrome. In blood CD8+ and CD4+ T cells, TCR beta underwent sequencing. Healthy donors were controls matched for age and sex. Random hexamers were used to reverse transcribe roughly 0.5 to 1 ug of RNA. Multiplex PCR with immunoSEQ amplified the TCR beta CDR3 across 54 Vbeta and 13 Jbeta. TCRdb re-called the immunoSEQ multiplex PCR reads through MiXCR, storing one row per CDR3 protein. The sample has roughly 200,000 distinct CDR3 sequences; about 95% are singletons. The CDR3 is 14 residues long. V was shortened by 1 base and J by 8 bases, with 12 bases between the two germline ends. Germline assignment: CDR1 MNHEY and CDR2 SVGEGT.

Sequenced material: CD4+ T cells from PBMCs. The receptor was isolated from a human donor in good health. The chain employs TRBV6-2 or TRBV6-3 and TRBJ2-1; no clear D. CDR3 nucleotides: TGTGCCAGCAGTTACTTGAGGTCTGGGGATGAGCAGTTCTTC. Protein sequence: CASSYLRSGDEQFF.